A single sample is the source of the 26 T cell receptor beta chains below, sequenced in a study of tumor-infiltrating lymphocytes in oesophageal squamous cell carcinoma. TCRdb fed the PCR reads into MiXCR, producing one record per CDR3 protein. The table records about 16,000 distinct CDR3 sequences, about 43% of them present only once. Sample: normal esophageal tissue next to the tumor. These receptors came from a female donor with esophageal squamous cell carcinoma.

This chain links TRBV7-2 with TRBJ2-5, with 15 bases matching TRBD2. CDR1 is SGHTA, CDR2 FQGNSA, per germline. V was pared by 5 bases and J by 11 bases, with 12 bases of the junction left unmatched. This CDR3 contains 16 residues. CDR3 region: CASSPGLAGGYNEQYF. CDR3 DNA: TGTGCCAGCAGCCCTGGACTAGCGGGGGGGTACAATGAGCAGTACTTC.

Only a few counts were recorded for this clonotype. This chain links TRBV7-2 with TRBJ2-5; D may match TRBD1 or TRBD2 (5 bases each). The germline gives CDR1 SGHTA, CDR2 FQGNSA. V lost 6 bases and J lost 3, with 17 bases in between. The CDR3 has 15 amino acids. The CDR3 region is CASSLGAGNKETQYF. CDR3 coding DNA: TGTGCCAGCAGTCTCGGGGCAGGCAATAAAGAGACCCAGTACTTC.

CDR3 DNA: TGTGCCACCAGTGACCACAGGGTTCATCAGCCCCAGCATTTT. Translating gives CATSDHRVHQPQHF. The chain uses TRBV24-1 and TRBJ1-5; possible D gene TRBD1, 6 bases. The CDR3 runs 14 residues. Germline V lookup: CDR1 KGHDR, CDR2 SFDVKD. V shed 4 bases and J shed 5 bases, with 11 bases lying between them.

In this sample, this clonotype turned up once. The CDR3 coding sequence is TGTGCCAGCAGTGCGGTCAGCACTGGGGCCAACGTCCTGACTTTC. Translation gives CASSAVSTGANVLTF. The V call is TRBV6-1, the J call TRBJ2-6; the D is unclear. The V gene lost 4 bases and the J gene lost 2 bases, with 9 bases spanning the gap. This CDR3 has 15 residues. Germline-derived CDR1 and CDR2 are MNHNS and SASEGT.

This clonotype was observed many times. At one of its ends the junction is not consistent with the germline gene, which may arise from a read error. The V and J genes are TRBV7-7 and TRBJ1-1; D is possibly TRBD1 (5 bases). CDR3 size: 16 residues. Per germline, CDR1 SSHAT and CDR2 FNYEAQ (reference sequence). The CDR3: CASSPLRAEGITEAFF. The CDR3 DNA reads as TGTGCTAGCAGCCCTCTCAGGGCGGAGGGCATAACTGAAGCTTTCTTT. Using reference TRBV7-7 and TRBJ1-1 for the parts outside the CDR3, the full variable domain is GAGVSQSPRYKVTKRGQDVTLRCDPISSHATLYWYQQALGQGPEFLTYFNYEAQPDKSGLPSDRFSAERPEGSISTLTIQRTEQRDSAMYRCASSPLRAEGITEAFFGQGTRLTVV.

This clonotype showed up many times. This chain links TRBV5-1 with TRBJ2-5; 10 bases are shared with TRBD1. The V gene's germline CDR1 is SGHRS and CDR2 YFSETQ. The CDR3 covers 15 residues. V trimming: 4 bases; J trimming: 4 bases; junction bases outside the gene matches: 7. CDR3 bases: TGCGCCAGCAGCGGAATAGACAGGGGGCGAGAGACCCAGTACTTC. It specifies CASSGIDRGRETQYF.

This clonotype was detected ten times or more. The genes are TRBV5-6 and TRBJ1-5; D perhaps matches TRBD1 (5 bases). CDR1 is SGHDT, CDR2 YYEEEE, per germline. The CDR3 spans 15 residues. V lost 4 bases, J lost 7 bases, and 18 bases lay in between. The CDR3 DNA reads as TGTGCCAGCAGCCTCCGAGGGGACGCGGGCCAGCCCCAGCATTTT. Protein sequence: CASSLRGDAGQPQHF.

The table lists this clonotype with many counts. Since a much larger clone is just one base distant, this may be a read error. This rearrangement joins TRBV7-2 to TRBJ2-7; D gene ambiguous. CDR3 size: 12 residues. Trimming cost V 3 bases and J 7 bases, with 10 bases left between them. Germline-derived CDR1 and CDR2 are SGHTA and FQGNSA. CDR3 residues: CASSFTDNEQYF. CDR3 nucleotide sequence: TGTGCCAGCAGCTTCACTGACAATGAGCAGTACTTC. The whole variable domain, filled in from reference TRBV7-2 and TRBJ2-7, reads GAGVSQSPSNKVTEKGKDVELRCDPISGHTALYWYRQSLGQGLEFLIYFQGNSAPDKSGLPSDRFSAERTGGSVSTLTIQRTQQEDSAVYLCASSFTDNEQYFGPGTRLTVT.

The chain links TRBV10-2 to TRBJ2-3, with 7 bases identical to TRBD2. J was trimmed by 1 base and V by 3 bases; bases with no gene match: 1. CDR1 is WSHSY, CDR2 SAAADI, per germline. The CDR3 is made up of 14 amino acids. Written as DNA, the CDR3 is TGCGCCAGCAGTGAAGCGGGACGCACAGATACGCAGTATTTT. It is translated as CASSEAGRTDTQYF.

The CDR3 region is CASSLIASDYGYTF. The CDR3 bases are TGTGCCAGCAGTTTAATTGCGTCCGACTATGGCTACACCTTC. The chain joins TRBV28 to TRBJ1-2; D is unresolved. Trimming pared 2 bases from V and 3 bases from J, leaving 10 bases between. This CDR3 has 14 residues. Per germline, CDR1 MDHEN and CDR2 SYDVKM.

This clonotype was counted many times. The V call is TRBV12-3 or TRBV12-4, the J call TRBJ2-1; weak D call: TRBD2 (6 bases). There are 14 residues in the CDR3. Trimming stripped 4 bases from V and 4 bases from J, with 11 bases between. CDR3: CASSWASVYNEQFF. In DNA form, the CDR3 reads TGTGCCAGCAGTTGGGCTAGCGTGTACAATGAGCAGTTCTTC.

Judged by abundance, this clonotype is medium-sized. CDR3 sequence reads: CASSPESDSAIQYF. The CDR3 DNA sequence: TGTGCCAGCAGCCCAGAGTCAGACAGCGCCATTCAGTACTTC. The chain employs TRBV28 and TRBJ2-4, with D perhaps TRBD1 (5 bases). The CDR3 is 14 residues long. Germline assignment: CDR1 MDHEN and CDR2 SYDVKM. The V end was cut by 6 bases, the J end by 9 bases, with 18 bases between.

In its sample, this clonotype was seen many times. This chain connects TRBV11-2 to TRBJ2-7; no reliable D call. Germline CDR1 and CDR2: SGHAT and FQNNGV. Trimming left V 0 bases short and J 2 bases short, with 8 bases between. There are 14 residues in the CDR3. The CDR3: CASSLDGVAYEQYF. CDR3 bases: TGTGCCAGCAGCTTAGACGGTGTTGCCTACGAGCAGTACTTC.

This clonotype was found many times. The chain couples TRBV6-4 to TRBJ2-5; D perhaps matches TRBD1 (5 bases). The last part of the DNA fits TRBJ2-1 better; the J call may be wrong. Germline CDR1 is MRHNA and CDR2 is SNTAGT. CDR3 length: 13 residues. This chain's CDR3 is CASSGRQGDEQFF. CDR3 DNA: TGTGCCAGCAGTGGCCGCCAGGGCGATGAGCAGTTCTTC.

The rearrangement joins TRBV29-1 to TRBJ1-2; no clear D. CDR1 is SQVTM and CDR2 is ANQGSEA in the germline V gene. V was trimmed by 0 bases and J by 4 bases, leaving 3 bases between them. CDR3 length: 11 amino acids. The DNA for the CDR3 is TGCAGCGTTGAAGAGGGCTATGGCTACACCTTC. Translated: CSVEEGYGYTF.

In regard to this clonotype: The conserved closing phenylalanine or tryptophan is absent in this CDR3, likely reflecting a read error. The DNA is omitted, as the CDR3 cannot be located on it reliably, and the CDR3 follows TCRdb's listing. J is TRBJ2-6 and V is TRBV11-2; the table gives TRBD1 as D, unverified against the DNA. Germline lookup yields CDR1 SGHAT and CDR2 FQNNGV. Ends included, the CDR3 has 14 residues. The CDR3 region is CASGTPQETQYFGA.

This clonotype was counted many times. The chain is built from TRBV28 and TRBJ1-1, with 12 bases aligning to TRBD2. The J call is doubtful: the DNA matches TRBJ2-2 better. CDR3 length: 15 amino acids. In germline, CDR1 is MDHEN, CDR2 SYDVKM. The CDR3 sequence is CASRFGLAGIGELFF. DNA of the CDR3: TGTGCCAGCAGGTTTGGACTAGCGGGAATCGGGGAGCTGTTTTTT.

This clonotype is deemed medium-sized. The rearrangement links TRBV7-6 to TRBJ1-6, with 11 bases identical to TRBD1. Per the germline V gene, CDR1 is SGHVS and CDR2 is FNYEAQ. V shed 6 bases, J shed 5 bases, and the junction held 6 bases outside the gene matches. The CDR3 extends over 16 amino acids. The CDR3 DNA reads TGTGCCAGCAGTCGGACAGGGGGCGCAGATAATTCACCCCTCCACTTT. Amino acid sequence: CASSRTGGADNSPLHF.

A note on this clonotype: One end of the junction fails to match germline, which may point to a read error. The chain combines TRBV7-9 with TRBJ2-5; D not resolved. The CDR3 has 14 amino acids. CDR1 SEHNR and CDR2 FQNEAQ come from the germline V gene (reference sequence). CDR3 sequence: CASSFSPGQETQYF. The DNA for the CDR3 is TGTGCTAGCAGCTTTTCGCCCGGGCAAGAGACCCAGTACTTC.

The chain couples TRBV19 to TRBJ2-3; D tentatively fits TRBD1 or TRBD2 (5 bases each). The DNA end lines up better with TRBJ2-1; the J call may be wrong. CDR3 length: 15 residues. Germline-derived CDR1 and CDR2 are LNHDA and SQIVND (reference sequence). The CDR3 sequence is CASSIDLLRGNEQFF. The DNA of the CDR3 is TGTGCCAGTAGTATAGATCTATTGAGGGGCAATGAGCAGTTCTTC.

The V call is TRBV6-8, the J call TRBJ1-4; D gene unclear. Germline V gene data show CDR1 as MNHGY and CDR2 as SAAAGT. CDR3 size: 14 residues. Trimming stripped 4 bases from V and 0 bases from J, with 6 bases between. CDR3 in DNA: TGTGCCAGCAGTTTACTCGCAACTAATGAAAAACTGTTTTTT. Translated, it gives CASSLLATNEKLFF.

This clonotype was counted only a few times. CDR3 amino acids: CASRPGQGPYNEQFF. CDR3 DNA: TGTGCCAGCAGGCCGGGACAGGGCCCTTACAATGAGCAGTTCTTC. The chain recombines TRBV6-1 with TRBJ2-1; 9 positions match TRBD1. CDR3 size: 15 residues. V lost 6 bases, J lost 4 bases, and 7 bases stayed unmatched. Germline V gene data show CDR1 as MNHNS and CDR2 as SASEGT.

On this clonotype itself: The CDR3 ends on some other residue instead of the conserved phenylalanine or tryptophan, so this is likely a read error. Because the CDR3's place on the DNA is in doubt, the DNA is left out and the CDR3 is given as listed by TCRdb. This chain connects TRBV10-3 to TRBJ2-3; the table's D gene call, TRBD1, was not cross checked with the DNA. Termini included, the CDR3 measures 10 amino acids. Germline values: CDR1 ENHRY, CDR2 SYGVKD. This chain's CDR3 is CAIKAPSLGT.

This clonotype was seen at least ten times. The J gene is TRBJ1-2, the V gene TRBV27, with TRBD1 as a possible D gene (5 bases). Deletions cut 5 bases from V and 0 bases from J, with 13 bases between. This CDR3 spans 15 amino acids. Germline values: CDR1 MNHEY, CDR2 SMNVEV (reference sequence). Written as DNA, the CDR3 is TGTGCCAGCAGTACCAGACAGAGGGCTAACTATGGCTACACCTTC. It codes for CASSTRQRANYGYTF.

The chain employs TRBV12-3 or TRBV12-4 and TRBJ1-6; TRBD1 is a possible D gene (6 bases). CDR3 length: 14 amino acids. Trimming left V 6 bases short and J 7 bases short, with 13 bases between. The CDR3 loop is CASRYRDPNSPLHF. CDR3 in DNA: TGTGCCAGCAGATACAGGGATCCAAATTCACCCCTCCACTTT.

In its sample, this clonotype was seen a few times. As DNA, the CDR3 is TGTGCCATCAGCGTAGCGGGAGGGGATGAGCAGTACTTC. It yields the protein CAISVAGGDEQYF. The chain employs TRBV10-3 and TRBJ2-6, with 11 bases identical to TRBD2. The J call is uncertain, as TRBJ2-7 better fits the DNA end. The CDR3 has 13 amino acids. Germline values: CDR1 ENHRY, CDR2 SYGVKD.